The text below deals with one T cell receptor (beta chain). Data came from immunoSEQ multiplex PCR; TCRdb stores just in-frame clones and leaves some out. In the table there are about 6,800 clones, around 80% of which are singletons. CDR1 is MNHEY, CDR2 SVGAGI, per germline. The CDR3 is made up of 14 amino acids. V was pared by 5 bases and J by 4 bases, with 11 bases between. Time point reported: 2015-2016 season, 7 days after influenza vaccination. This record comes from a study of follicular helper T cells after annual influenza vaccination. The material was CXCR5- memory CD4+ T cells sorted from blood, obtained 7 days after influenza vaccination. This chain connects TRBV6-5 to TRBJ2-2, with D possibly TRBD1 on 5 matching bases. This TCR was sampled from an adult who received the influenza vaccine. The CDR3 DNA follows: TGTGCCAGCAGTCAGTACAGGACCACCGGGGAGCTGTTTTTT. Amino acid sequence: CASSQYRTTGELFF.